The 5 T cell receptor beta chains given below trace back to one sample, sequenced in a study of blood T cell repertoires in COVID-19. Sequenced by immunoSEQ multiplex PCR; TCRdb stores in-frame clones only, minus some. Among roughly 97,000 clones, about 80% were seen once, and the ten largest hold 26%. Material: peripheral blood. These receptor sequences come from a man in his sixties with acute or convalescent COVID-19.

The chain has TRBV28 and TRBJ2-1; D is possibly TRBD1 (5 bases). The CDR3 has 14 residues. With 6 bases removed from V and 5 bases from J, the gap between germline ends came to 14 bases. In germline, CDR1 is MDHEN, CDR2 SYDVKM. CDR3: CASRELGHNNEQFF. The CDR3 DNA follows: TGTGCCAGCAGAGAACTTGGACACAACAATGAGCAGTTCTTC.

The V gene is TRBV6-2 or TRBV6-3, the J gene TRBJ2-7; TRBD2 matches at 12 bases. The germline V gene encodes CDR1 MNHEY and CDR2 SVGEGT. V lost 6 bases and J lost 4; bases outside the gene matches: 10. The CDR3 is 16 amino acids. CDR3 sequence reads: CASSSTLGLAGYEQYV. The DNA for the CDR3 is TGTGCCAGCAGCTCTACCCTCGGACTAGCGGGGTACGAGCAGTACGTC.

This clone occurred a few times. CDR3 protein: CASSLIIRTEAFF. As DNA, the CDR3 is TGTGCCAGCAGCTTGATCATCAGGACTGAAGCTTTCTTT. The V and J genes are TRBV5-6 and TRBJ1-1; no firm D call. The CDR3 runs 13 residues. Looked up from germline, CDR1 is SGHDT and CDR2 is YYEEEE. Trimming removed 1 base at V and 5 bases at J, with 9 bases between.

The chain links TRBV5-4 to TRBJ1-1; D is uncertain. The germline CDR1 and CDR2 sequences are SGHNT and YYREEE (reference sequence). The CDR3 loop spans 13 amino acids. V lost 1 base and J 6 bases, leaving 10 bases between the germline ends. In DNA, the CDR3 is TGTGCCAGCAGCTTGCTCTCTGGAGCTGAAGCTTTCTTT. Its translation is CASSLLSGAEAFF.

The chain combines TRBV3-1 (or the pseudogene TRBV3-2) with TRBJ1-6; D uncertain. Germline CDR1 and CDR2: LGHDT and YNNKEL (reference sequence). The CDR3 has 12 amino acids. Between the trimmed V and J ends, which lost 4 bases and 12 bases, there was a span of 10 bases. The CDR3 coding sequence is TGTGCCAGCAGCCCCCAGAGGCAACCCCTCCACTTT. Protein sequence: CASSPQRQPLHF.